This TCR beta chain emerged from a study of tumor-infiltrating lymphocytes in primary liver carcinoma. Across the whole study: Samples returned roughly 3.65 to 7.13 million productive TCRbeta reads each. Read depth did not differ significantly between tissue types.

Bulk tissue was left unsorted, and RNA and DNA were co-extracted from approximately 20-30 mg of it. Chronic HBV infection affected patients, none of whom had received treatment. Starting material of approximately 500 ng total RNA yielded TCR beta cDNA via a constant-region primer. Three nested multiplex PCR rounds, a slightly modified ARM-PCR, produced the libraries for TCR beta. A C-beta reverse primer and TRBV1-TRBV30 forward primers served in each of the first two PCR rounds, at 9 to 10 cycles apiece. Via MiXCR, TCRdb re-called the multiplex PCR reads, giving one row per CDR3 protein. This sample yields tens of thousands of distinct CDR3 sequences, of which about 71% are seen a single time; under 45% belongs to the top ten. The CDR3 consists of 14 residues. V was shortened by 6 bases and J by 1 base, with 15 bases between the two germline ends. Germline V gives CDR1 SQVTM, CDR2 ANQGSEA.

Specimen: liver tumor tissue from sampling region 4. Specified subset: tumor region T4, right-lateral pole. The genes are TRBV29-1 and TRBJ1-1, with D possibly matching TRBD1 (5 bases). This TCR was sampled from a man aged 40-50 years with primary liver carcinoma and hepatitis B virus infection. CDR3 sequence reads: CSVGEMNTNTEAFF. The CDR3 nucleotides read TGCAGCGTGGGGGAAATGAATACGAACACTGAAGCTTTCTTT. Drawing the rest from reference TRBV29-1 and TRBJ1-1, the complete variable domain is SAVISQKPSRDICQRGTSLTIQCQVDSQVTMMFWYRQQPGQSLTLIATANQGSEATYESGFVIDKFPISRPNLTFSTLTVSNMSPEDSSIYLCSVGEMNTNTEAFFGQGTRLTVV.